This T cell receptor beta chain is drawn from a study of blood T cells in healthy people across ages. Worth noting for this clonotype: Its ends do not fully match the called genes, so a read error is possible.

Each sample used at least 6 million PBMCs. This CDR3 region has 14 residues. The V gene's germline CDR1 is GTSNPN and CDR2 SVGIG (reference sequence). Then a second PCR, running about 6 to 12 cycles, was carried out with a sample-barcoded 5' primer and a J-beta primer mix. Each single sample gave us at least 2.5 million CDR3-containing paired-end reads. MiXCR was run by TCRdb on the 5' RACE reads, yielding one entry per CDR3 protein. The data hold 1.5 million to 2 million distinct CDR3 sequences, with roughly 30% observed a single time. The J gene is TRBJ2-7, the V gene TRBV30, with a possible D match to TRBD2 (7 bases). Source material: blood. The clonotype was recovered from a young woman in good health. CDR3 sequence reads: CAWSVGGAGHERYF. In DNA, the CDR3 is TGTGCCTGGAGTGTTGGGGGGGCGGGACACGAGCGGTACTTC.